This T cell receptor (beta chain) was sequenced in a study of immune cell composition in non-small cell lung cancer. The ends were cut back, 2 bases at V and 0 bases at J, with 14 bases in the middle. There are 16 residues in the CDR3. Germline CDR1 and CDR2: WSHSY and SAAADI. Method: immunoSEQ multiplex PCR; TCRdb's copy keeps in-frame clones and lacks some. The sample gives thousands of clones, approximately 80% of which show up once; approximately 8.8% is in the top ten. With regard to this clone: Antigen specificity is unknown.

Study-level points and caveats: Shared sequences between tumour-reactive and dominant in vivo clones were not proven.

Normal lung was taken at the farthest possible site, at least 3 cm from tumour. The V gene is TRBV10-2, the J gene TRBJ2-7; no definite D call. This clonotype originated in a human donor with non-small cell lung cancer. Specimen: non-adjacent lung tissue. This chain's CDR3 is CASSEPVMGYSYEQYF. The CDR3 DNA sequence: TGCGCCAGCAGTGAGCCGGTAATGGGATACTCCTACGAGCAGTACTTC.